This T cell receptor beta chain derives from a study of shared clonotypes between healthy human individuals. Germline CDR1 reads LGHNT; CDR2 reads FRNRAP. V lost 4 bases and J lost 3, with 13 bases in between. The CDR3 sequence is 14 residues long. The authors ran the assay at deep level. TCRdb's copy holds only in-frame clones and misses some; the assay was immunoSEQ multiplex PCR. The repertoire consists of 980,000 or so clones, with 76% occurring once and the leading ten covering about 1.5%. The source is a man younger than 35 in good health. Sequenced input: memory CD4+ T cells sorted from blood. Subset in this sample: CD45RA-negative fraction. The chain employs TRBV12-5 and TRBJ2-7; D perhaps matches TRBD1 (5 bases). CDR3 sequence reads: CASGSGSGNYEQYF. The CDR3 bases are TGTGCTAGTGGTTCTGGCTCAGGGAACTACGAGCAGTACTTC.